This T cell receptor (beta chain) was sequenced in a study of cytomegalovirus exposure and HLA in healthy donors. This CDR3 has 15 residues. The ends were cut back, 5 bases at V and 0 bases at J, with 10 bases in the middle. CDR1 and CDR2 (germline): SGHVS, FNYEAQ. Findings and limits, study-wide: A later analysis, which compared TCR beta chains of equal frequency, found the HLA-associated ones more clonally expanded. Immune exposure information available was restricted to CMV serostatus.

On this clone: Its target is unknown.

The PCR was carried out with 60 Vbeta primers and 13 Jbeta primers. This table comes from immunoSEQ multiplex PCR, and its TCRdb copy is limited to in-frame clones, with some not included. The sample has tens of thousands of clones; 81% are singletons. The TCR comes from a girl aged 2 to 9 in good health and CMV-seropositive. Sequencing was performed on PBMCs. The chain is built from TRBV7-6 and TRBJ2-2; D is possibly TRBD2 (6 bases). Here the CDR3 reads CASSLGGPNTGELFF. CDR3 bases: TGTGCCAGCAGCCTAGGAGGGCCGAACACCGGGGAGCTGTTTTTT.